This TCR beta chain is drawn from a study of shared clonotypes between healthy human individuals. This clone has a handful of counts. Naive CD45RA+ and memory CD45RA-negative subsets were split from CD4+ cells. Assay used: immunoSEQ multiplex PCR; TCRdb lists only in-frame clones, some missing. The sample shows about a million clones, roughly 80% of them seen only once. The germline V gene encodes CDR1 MDHEN and CDR2 SYDVKM. The CDR3 is made up of 16 amino acids. J lost 8 bases, V lost 4 bases, and 12 bases had no gene match. The TCR comes from a man aged 18 to 35 in good health. Sequenced sample: memory CD4+ T cells sorted from blood. The sample's subset: CD45RA-negative fraction. The chain couples TRBV28 to TRBJ1-2, with 11 bases aligning to TRBD1. The CDR3 DNA is TGTGCCAGCAGTTACGCCCGGGGACAGGGGGGTGGAGGCTACACCTTC. Protein: CASSYARGQGGGGYTF.